These T cell receptor beta chains were read from a single sample in a study of cytomegalovirus exposure and HLA in healthy donors. The method was immunoSEQ multiplex PCR; TCRdb's version includes in-frame clones alone and lacks a portion of them. The sample shows 75,000 to 100,000 clones, 60% to 75% of them seen only once. Sequencing was carried out using PBMCs. Source of these receptors: a female donor in good health and CMV-seronegative. Each CDR3 is given with its conserved first and last residue. A D gene is named only where the DNA matches it firmly. Expanded clones are given a class, and other clones once, few, many or no size at all.

>TRBV7-7|-|14|TRBJ2-5|-
CASSSQSSQGTQYF
TGTGCTAGCAGCTCCCAGTCCAGTCAGGGCACCCAGTACTTC
>TRBV29-1|once|18|TRBJ1-4|-
CSVAGTSRLQATNEKLFF
TGCAGCGTTGCGGGGACTTCCAGGCTGCAAGCAACTAATGAAAAACTGTTTTTT
>TRBV11-2|few|14|TRBJ1-2|TRBD1
CASSAGQGREGYTF
TGTGCCAGCAGCGCAGGACAGGGGAGGGAGGGCTACACCTTC
>TRBV19|-|15|TRBJ2-7|TRBD2
CASSLSGGASYEQYF
TGTGCCAGTAGCCTTAGCGGGGGGGCCTCGTACGAGCAGTACTTC
>TRBV6-6|once|14|TRBJ1-5|-
CASSTPQINQPQHF
TGTGCCAGCAGCACCCCACAGATCAATCAGCCCCAGCATTTT
>TRBV7-9|-|15|TRBJ1-2|TRBD1
CASSPGTGVAYGYTF
TGTGCCAGCAGCCCGGGGACAGGGGTTGCCTATGGCTACACCTTC
>TRBV15|-|20|TRBJ2-3|-
CATSNRGRSQEGGRTDTQYF
TGTGCCACCAGCAACCGAGGGAGATCTCAGGAAGGTGGTAGAACAGATACGCAGTATTTT
>TRBV15|few|12|TRBJ1-1|-
CATSRAPSEAFF
TGTGCCACCAGCAGAGCCCCATCTGAAGCTTTCTTT
>TRBV5-1|-|18|TRBJ2-7|-
CASSLDSQKLAVNYEQYF
TGCGCCAGCAGCTTGGACTCCCAGAAGTTGGCGGTGAACTACGAGCAGTACTTC
>TRBV28|-|17|TRBJ2-6|-
CASSSGYDPSGANVLTF
TGTGCCAGCAGTTCAGGGTACGACCCCTCTGGGGCCAACGTCCTGACTTTC
>TRBV5-1|-|15|TRBJ1-5|-
CASSLVVRSNQPQHF
TGCGCCAGCAGCTTGGTGGTTAGAAGCAATCAGCCCCAGCATTTT
>TRBV28|-|16|TRBJ2-7|TRBD2
CASSLETSGSSYEQYF
TGTGCCAGCAGTTTAGAGACTAGCGGGAGCTCCTACGAGCAGTACTTC
>TRBV28|-|15|TRBJ2-7|TRBD1
CASSLEDREATEQYF
TGTGCCAGCAGTTTAGAGGACAGGGAAGCGACCGAGCAGTACTTC
>TRBV2|once|13|TRBJ1-2|-
CASSEGQGNGYTF
TGTGCCAGCAGTGAGGGGCAGGGAAATGGCTACACCTTC
>TRBV27|-|14|TRBJ2-7|-
CASSLQGSLYEQYF
TGTGCCAGCAGTTTACAGGGTTCCCTCTACGAGCAGTACTTC
>TRBV4-1|-|15|TRBJ2-2|TRBD2
CASSRVAGVGGELFF
TGCGCCAGCAGCAGAGTAGCGGGAGTTGGCGGGGAGCTGTTTTTT
>TRBV12-5|-|16|TRBJ1-2|-
CASGLPEGSPNYGYTF
TGTGCTAGTGGTTTGCCCGAGGGAAGCCCTAACTATGGCTACACCTTC
>TRBV15|once|14|TRBJ2-7|TRBD1
CATSRAGGRDEQYF
TGTGCCACCAGCAGGGCAGGGGGTAGGGACGAGCAGTACTTC
>TRBV13|-|15|TRBJ2-7|-
CASSSGKRATYEQYF
TGTGCCAGCAGCTCCGGGAAGCGGGCAACCTACGAGCAGTACTTC
>TRBV7-2|-|15|TRBJ1-2|TRBD1
CASSPPAGTDYGYTF
TGTGCCAGCAGCCCCCCGGCGGGGACAGACTATGGCTACACCTTC
>TRBV7-2|-|12|TRBJ2-5|-
CASSFSQETQYF
TGTGCCAGCAGCTTCTCTCAAGAGACCCAGTACTTC
>TRBV2|few|15|TRBJ2-7|-
CASSEKGDSSYEQYF
TGTGCCAGCAGTGAGAAGGGCGACAGCTCCTACGAGCAGTACTTC
>TRBV9|-|14|TRBJ2-2|TRBD2
CASSPEGGTGELFF
TGTGCCAGCAGCCCCGAGGGAGGGACCGGGGAGCTGTTTTTT
>TRBV29-1|-|13|TRBJ1-3|-
CSVVQDSGNTIYF
TGCAGCGTCGTACAGGACTCTGGAAACACCATATATTTT
>TRBV11-2|once|12|TRBJ1-2|-
CASSIGGEGYTF
TGTGCCAGCAGCATTGGGGGGGAAGGCTACACCTTC
>TRBV6-5|few|14|TRBJ1-1|-
CASSRRGRNTEAFF
TGTGCCAGCAGCCGACGAGGCAGGAACACTGAAGCTTTCTTT
>TRBV6-5|-|15|TRBJ2-1|TRBD2
CASSNPSGRVNEQFF
TGTGCCAGCAGTAACCCTAGCGGGAGGGTGAATGAGCAGTTCTTC
>TRBV5-1|-|15|TRBJ2-7|TRBD1
CASSDRDRDIYEQYF
TGCGCCAGCAGTGACCGGGACAGGGATATCTACGAGCAGTACTTC
>TRBV30|once|12|TRBJ1-1|TRBD1
CAWGQGNTEAFF
TGTGCCTGGGGACAGGGCAACACTGAAGCTTTCTTT